Below, one T cell receptor (beta chain) is given with its context. The antigen is unknown. This entry belongs to a study of cytomegalovirus exposure and HLA in healthy donors. Study-level findings and limits: Reports showed the classifier diagnosing cytomegalovirus status with high specificity and sensitivity.

V lost 2 bases, J lost 0 bases, and 11 bases lay in between. CDR1 and CDR2 (germline): SGHTA, FQGNSA. CDR3 length equals 15 residues. In the PCR, 60 Vbeta and 13 Jbeta primers were used. Profiled with immunoSEQ multiplex PCR; TCRdb holds only in-frame clones, not every one. The sample lists 200,000 to 250,000 clones, around 80% occurring once. This TCR was sampled from a woman between 55 and 75 years old in good health and CMV-seropositive. V gene TRBV7-2 combines with J gene TRBJ2-7; D call uncertain. Sequencing was carried out using PBMCs. The CDR3 nucleotides are TGTGCCAGCAGCTTACGGGTCCAGAACTCCTACGAGCAGTACTTC. Residues: CASSLRVQNSYEQYF.